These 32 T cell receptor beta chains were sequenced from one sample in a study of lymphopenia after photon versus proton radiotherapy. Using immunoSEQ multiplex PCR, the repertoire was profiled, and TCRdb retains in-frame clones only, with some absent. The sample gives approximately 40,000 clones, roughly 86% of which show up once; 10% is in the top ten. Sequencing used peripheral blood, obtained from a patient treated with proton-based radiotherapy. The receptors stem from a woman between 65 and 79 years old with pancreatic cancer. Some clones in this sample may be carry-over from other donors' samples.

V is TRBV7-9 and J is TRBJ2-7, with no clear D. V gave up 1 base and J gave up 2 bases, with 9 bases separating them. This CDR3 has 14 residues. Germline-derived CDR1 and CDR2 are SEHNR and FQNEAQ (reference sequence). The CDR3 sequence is CASSLDAATYEQYF. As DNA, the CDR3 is TGTGCCAGCAGCTTAGATGCGGCTACCTACGAGCAGTACTTC.

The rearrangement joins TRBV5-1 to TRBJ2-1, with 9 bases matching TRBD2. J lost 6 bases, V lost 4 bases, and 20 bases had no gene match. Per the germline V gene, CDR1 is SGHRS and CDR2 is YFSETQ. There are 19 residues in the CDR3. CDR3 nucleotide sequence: TGCGCCAGCAGCAGAGAGTGGCAGGGGGTAGCGGGAGTAAGCAATGAGCAGTTCTTC. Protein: CASSREWQGVAGVSNEQFF.

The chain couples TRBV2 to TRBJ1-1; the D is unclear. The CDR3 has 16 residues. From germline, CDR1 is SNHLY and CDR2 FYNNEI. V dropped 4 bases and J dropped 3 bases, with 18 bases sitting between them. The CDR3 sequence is CASSGVTLPWDTEAFF. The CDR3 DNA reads TGTGCCAGCAGTGGGGTGACACTCCCTTGGGACACTGAAGCTTTCTTT.

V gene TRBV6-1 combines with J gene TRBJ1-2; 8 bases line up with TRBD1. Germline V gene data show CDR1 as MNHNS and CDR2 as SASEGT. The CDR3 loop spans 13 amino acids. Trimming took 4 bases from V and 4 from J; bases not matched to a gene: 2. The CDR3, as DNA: TGTGCCAGCAGTGTCGACAGGGGCTATGGCTACACCTTC. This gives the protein CASSVDRGYGYTF.

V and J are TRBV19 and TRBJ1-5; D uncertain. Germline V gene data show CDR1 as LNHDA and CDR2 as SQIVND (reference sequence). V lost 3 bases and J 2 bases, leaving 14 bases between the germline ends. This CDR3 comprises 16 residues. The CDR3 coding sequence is TGTGCCAGTAGTATTTCTCCGGGATTTGGCAATCAGCCCCAGCATTTT. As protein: CASSISPGFGNQPQHF.

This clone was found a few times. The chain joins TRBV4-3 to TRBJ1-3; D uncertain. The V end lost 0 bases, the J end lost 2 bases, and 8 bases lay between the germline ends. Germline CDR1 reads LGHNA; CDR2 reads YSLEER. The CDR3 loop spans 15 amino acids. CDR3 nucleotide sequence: TGCGCCAGCAGCCAAGATCAAGGGCCTGGAAACACCATATATTTT. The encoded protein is CASSQDQGPGNTIYF.

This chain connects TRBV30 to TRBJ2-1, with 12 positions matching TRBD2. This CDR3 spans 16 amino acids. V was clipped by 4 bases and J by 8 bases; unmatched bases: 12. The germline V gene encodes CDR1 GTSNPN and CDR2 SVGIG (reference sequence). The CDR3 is CAWTPGLAGGPDEQFF. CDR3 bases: TGTGCCTGGACACCAGGGCTAGCGGGAGGGCCTGATGAGCAGTTCTTC.

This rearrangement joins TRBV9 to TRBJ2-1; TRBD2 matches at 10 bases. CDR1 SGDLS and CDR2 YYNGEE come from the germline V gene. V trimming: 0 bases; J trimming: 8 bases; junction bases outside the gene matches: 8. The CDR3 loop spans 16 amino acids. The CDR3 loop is CASSVGSSGSRDEQFF. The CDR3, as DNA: TGTGCCAGCAGCGTAGGGTCTAGCGGGAGTAGGGATGAGCAGTTCTTC.

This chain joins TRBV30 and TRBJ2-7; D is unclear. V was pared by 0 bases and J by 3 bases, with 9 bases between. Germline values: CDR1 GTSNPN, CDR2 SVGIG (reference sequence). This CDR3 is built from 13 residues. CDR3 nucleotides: TGTGCCTGGAGTGTAGTCCAGAACTACGAGCAGTACTTC. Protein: CAWSVVQNYEQYF. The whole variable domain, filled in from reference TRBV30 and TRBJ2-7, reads SQTIHQWPATLVQPVGSPLSLECTVEGTSNPNLYWYRQAAGRGLQLLFYSVGIGQISSEVPQNLSASRPQDRQFILSSKKLLLSDSGFYLCAWSVVQNYEQYFGPGTRLTVT.

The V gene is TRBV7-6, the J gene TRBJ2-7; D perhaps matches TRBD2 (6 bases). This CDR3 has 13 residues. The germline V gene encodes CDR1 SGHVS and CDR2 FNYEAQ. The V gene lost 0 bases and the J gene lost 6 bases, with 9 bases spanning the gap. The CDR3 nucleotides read TGTGCCAGCAGCTTAGCGGGACTCTCCGAGCAGTACTTC. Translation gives CASSLAGLSEQYF.

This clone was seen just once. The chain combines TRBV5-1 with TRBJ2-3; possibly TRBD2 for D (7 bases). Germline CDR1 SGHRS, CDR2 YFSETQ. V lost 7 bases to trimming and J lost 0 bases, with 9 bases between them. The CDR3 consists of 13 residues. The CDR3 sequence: CASEGGSTDTQYF. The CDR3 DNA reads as TGCGCCAGCGAGGGGGGGAGCACAGATACGCAGTATTTT. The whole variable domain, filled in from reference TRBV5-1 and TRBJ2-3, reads KAGVTQTPRYLIKTRGQQVTLSCSPISGHRSVSWYQQTPGQGLQFLFEYFSETQRNKGNFPGRFSGRQFSNSRSEMNVSTLELGDSALYLCASEGGSTDTQYFGPGTRLTVL.

The CDR3: CASSDSSAVEYF. CDR3 DNA sequence: TGTGCCAGCAGTGATAGTTCGGCGGTGGAGTACTTC. V gene TRBV6-1 combines with J gene TRBJ2-7; D is uncertain. This CDR3 has 12 amino acids. The germline V gene encodes CDR1 MNHNS and CDR2 SASEGT. Trimming stripped 3 bases from V and 11 bases from J, with 14 bases between.

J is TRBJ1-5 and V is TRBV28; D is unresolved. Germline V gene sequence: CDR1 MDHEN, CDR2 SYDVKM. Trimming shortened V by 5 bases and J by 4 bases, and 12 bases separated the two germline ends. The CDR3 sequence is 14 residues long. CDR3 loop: CASSGGQRNQPQHF. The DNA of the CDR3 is TGTGCCAGCAGTGGTGGTCAGAGAAATCAGCCCCAGCATTTT.

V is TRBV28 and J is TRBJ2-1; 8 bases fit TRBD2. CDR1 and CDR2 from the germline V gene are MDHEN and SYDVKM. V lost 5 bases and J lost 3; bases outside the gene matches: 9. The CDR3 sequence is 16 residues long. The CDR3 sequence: CASSTTGLEGYNEQFF. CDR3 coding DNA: TGTGCCAGCAGTACCACGGGACTAGAAGGCTACAATGAGCAGTTCTTC. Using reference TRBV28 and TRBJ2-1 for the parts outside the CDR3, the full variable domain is DVKVTQSSRYLVKRTGEKVFLECVQDMDHENMFWYRQDPGLGLRLIYFSYDVKMKEKGDIPEGYSVSREKKERFSLILESASTNQTSMYLCASSTTGLEGYNEQFFGPGTRLTVL.

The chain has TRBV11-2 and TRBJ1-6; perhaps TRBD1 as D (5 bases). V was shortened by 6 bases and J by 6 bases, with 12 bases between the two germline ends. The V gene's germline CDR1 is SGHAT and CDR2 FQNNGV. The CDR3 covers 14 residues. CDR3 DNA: TGTGCCAGCAGGCCGGGACCAACTAATTCACCCCTCCACTTT. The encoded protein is CASRPGPTNSPLHF.

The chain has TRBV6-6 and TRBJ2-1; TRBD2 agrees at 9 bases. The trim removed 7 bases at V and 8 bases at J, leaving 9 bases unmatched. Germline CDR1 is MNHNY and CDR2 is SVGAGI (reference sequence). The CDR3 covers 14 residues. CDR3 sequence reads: CASTKGTSIYEQFF. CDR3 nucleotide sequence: TGTGCCAGCACCAAGGGGACTAGCATCTATGAGCAGTTCTTC.

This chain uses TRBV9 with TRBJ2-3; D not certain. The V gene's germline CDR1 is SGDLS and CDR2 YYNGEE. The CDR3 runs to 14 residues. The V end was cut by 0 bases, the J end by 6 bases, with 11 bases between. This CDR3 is CASSVGPPPDTQYF. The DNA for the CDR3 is TGTGCCAGCAGCGTAGGCCCACCCCCCGATACGCAGTATTTT.

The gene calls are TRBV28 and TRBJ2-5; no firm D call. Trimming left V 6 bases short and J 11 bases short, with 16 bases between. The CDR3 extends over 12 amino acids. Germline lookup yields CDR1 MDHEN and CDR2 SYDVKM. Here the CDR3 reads CASSRGIGEQYF. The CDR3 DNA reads TGTGCCAGCAGCCGAGGAATCGGAGAGCAGTACTTC.

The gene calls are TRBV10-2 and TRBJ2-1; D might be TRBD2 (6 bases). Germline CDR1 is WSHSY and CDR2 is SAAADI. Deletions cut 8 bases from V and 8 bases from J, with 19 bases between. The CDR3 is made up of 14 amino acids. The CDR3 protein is CASRLATSFYEQFF. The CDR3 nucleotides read TGCGCCAGCCGACTTGCGACTAGTTTCTATGAGCAGTTCTTC.

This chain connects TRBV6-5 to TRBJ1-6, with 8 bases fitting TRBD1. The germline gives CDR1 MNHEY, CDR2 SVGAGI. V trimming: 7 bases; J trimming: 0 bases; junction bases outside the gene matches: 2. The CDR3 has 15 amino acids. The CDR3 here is CASTGGDSYNSPLHF. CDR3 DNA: TGTGCCAGCACAGGGGGCGACTCCTATAATTCACCCCTCCACTTT.

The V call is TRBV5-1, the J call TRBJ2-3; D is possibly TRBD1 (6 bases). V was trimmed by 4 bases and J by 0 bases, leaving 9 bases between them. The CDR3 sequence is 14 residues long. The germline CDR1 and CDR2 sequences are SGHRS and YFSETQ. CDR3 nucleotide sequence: TGCGCCAGCAGCGGGGACATCAGCACAGATACGCAGTATTTT. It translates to CASSGDISTDTQYF.

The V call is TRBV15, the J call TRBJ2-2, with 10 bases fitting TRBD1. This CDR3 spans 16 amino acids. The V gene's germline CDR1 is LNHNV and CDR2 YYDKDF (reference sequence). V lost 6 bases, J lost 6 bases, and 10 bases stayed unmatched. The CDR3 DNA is TGTGCCACCAGACAGCCGGGACAGGGGTTACCCGGGGAGCTGTTTTTT. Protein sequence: CATRQPGQGLPGELFF.

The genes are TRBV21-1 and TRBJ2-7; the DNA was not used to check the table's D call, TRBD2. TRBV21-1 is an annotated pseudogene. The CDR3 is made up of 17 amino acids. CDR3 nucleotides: TGTGCCAGCAGCAAAAACCAACTAGCGGGACTTATATACGAGCAGTACTTC. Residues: CASSKNQLAGLIYEQYF.

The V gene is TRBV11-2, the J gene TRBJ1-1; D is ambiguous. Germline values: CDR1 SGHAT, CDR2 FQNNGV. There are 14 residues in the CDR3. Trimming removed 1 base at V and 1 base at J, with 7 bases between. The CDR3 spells CASSLASANTEAFF. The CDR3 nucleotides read TGTGCCAGCAGCTTAGCGTCAGCGAACACTGAAGCTTTCTTT.

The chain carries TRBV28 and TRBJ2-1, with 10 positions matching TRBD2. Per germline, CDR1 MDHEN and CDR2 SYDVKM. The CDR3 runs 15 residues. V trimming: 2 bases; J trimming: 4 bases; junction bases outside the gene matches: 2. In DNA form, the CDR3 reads TGTGCCAGCAGTTTACCTAGCGGGGGATACAATGAGCAGTTCTTC. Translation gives CASSLPSGGYNEQFF.

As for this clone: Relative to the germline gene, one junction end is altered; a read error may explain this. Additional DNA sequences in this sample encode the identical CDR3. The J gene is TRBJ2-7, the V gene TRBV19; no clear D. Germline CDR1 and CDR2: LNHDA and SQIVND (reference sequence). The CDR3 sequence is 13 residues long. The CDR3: CASSIELNYEQYF. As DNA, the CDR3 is TGCGCCAGTAGTATAGAACTGAACTACGAGCAGTACTTC.

CDR3 sequence: CASSPVRGYNSPLHF. CDR3 in DNA: TGTGCCAGCAGCCCGGTTAGGGGGTATAATTCACCCCTCCACTTT. This rearrangement joins TRBV14 to TRBJ1-6; maybe TRBD1 (6 bases). The V end lost 4 bases, the J end lost 4 bases, and 11 bases lay between the germline ends. The CDR3 consists of 15 residues. Germline V gives CDR1 SGHDN, CDR2 FVKESK.

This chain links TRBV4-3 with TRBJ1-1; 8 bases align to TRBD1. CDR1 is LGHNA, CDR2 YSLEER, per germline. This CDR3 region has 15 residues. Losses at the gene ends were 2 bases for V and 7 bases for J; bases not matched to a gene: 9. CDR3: CASSQWLAGGIEAFF. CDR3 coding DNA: TGCGCCAGCAGCCAATGGCTCGCAGGGGGCATTGAAGCTTTCTTT.

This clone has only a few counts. The CDR3 region has the DNA TGTGCCACCCTCCCAATGGGGCCCACTGAAGCTTTCTTT. Its translation: CATLPMGPTEAFF. The chain recombines TRBV6-1 with TRBJ1-1; D might be TRBD1 (5 bases). The CDR3 is made up of 13 amino acids. The germline gives CDR1 MNHNS, CDR2 SASEGT. Between the trimmed V and J ends, which lost 10 bases and 4 bases, there was a span of 16 bases.

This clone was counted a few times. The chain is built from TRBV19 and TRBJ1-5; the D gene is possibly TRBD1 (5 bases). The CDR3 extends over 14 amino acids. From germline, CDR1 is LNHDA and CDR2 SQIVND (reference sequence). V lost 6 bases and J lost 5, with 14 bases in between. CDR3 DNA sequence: TGTGCCAGTAGCCCTACAGGTTCGGATCAGCCCCAGCATTTT. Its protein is CASSPTGSDQPQHF.

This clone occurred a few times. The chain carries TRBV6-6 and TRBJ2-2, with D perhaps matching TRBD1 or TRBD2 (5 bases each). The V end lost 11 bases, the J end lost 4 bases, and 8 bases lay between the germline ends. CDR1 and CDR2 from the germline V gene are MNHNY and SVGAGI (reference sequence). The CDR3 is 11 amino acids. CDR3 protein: CAAGSTGELFF. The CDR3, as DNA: TGTGCCGCAGGGAGCACCGGGGAGCTGTTTTTT.

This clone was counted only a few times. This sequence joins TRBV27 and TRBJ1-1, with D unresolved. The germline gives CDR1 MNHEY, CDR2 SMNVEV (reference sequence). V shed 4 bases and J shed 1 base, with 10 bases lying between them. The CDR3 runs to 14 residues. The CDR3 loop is CASSWGFKNTEAFF. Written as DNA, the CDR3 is TGTGCCAGCAGTTGGGGATTTAAGAACACTGAAGCTTTCTTT.